The next 32 T cell receptor beta chains were all read from a single sample in a study of cytomegalovirus exposure and HLA in healthy donors. This PCR relied on a set of 60 Vbeta primers and 13 Jbeta primers. This table comes from immunoSEQ multiplex PCR, and its TCRdb copy is limited to in-frame clones, with some not included. The data show about 120,000 clones, with approximately 72% seen just once and less than 2% held by the top ten. Source material: PBMCs. The receptors stem from a man between 18 and 35 years old in good health and CMV-seronegative.

The chain combines TRBV2 with TRBJ2-1; maybe TRBD1 (6 bases). Germline CDR1 is SNHLY and CDR2 is FYNNEI. The CDR3 has 15 residues. The V end was cut by 6 bases, the J end by 3 bases, with 15 bases between. The CDR3 coding sequence is TGTGCCAGCAGCGAGGGGACATCCGACTACAATGAGCAGTTCTTC. It encodes CASSEGTSDYNEQFF. Filled out from reference TRBV2 and TRBJ2-1, the complete variable domain reads EPEVTQTPSHQVTQMGQEVILRCVPISNHLYFYWYRQILGQKVEFLVSFYNNEISEKSEIFDDQFSVERPDGSNFTLKIRSTKLEDSAMYFCASSEGTSDYNEQFFGPGTRLTVL.

This clone was seen only once. This chain connects TRBV14 to TRBJ2-7, with 9 bases aligning to TRBD1. J was trimmed by 12 bases and V by 0 bases; bases with no gene match: 15. The germline V gene has CDR1 SGHDN and CDR2 FVKESK. The CDR3 sequence is 16 residues long. The DNA of the CDR3 is TGTGCCAGCAGCCAAGATCTGGTGGGGACAGGGTGTAATCTGTACTTC. This encodes CASSQDLVGTGCNLYF.

The chain combines TRBV6-5 with TRBJ2-1; 8 positions match TRBD2. J gave up 7 bases and V 7 bases, and 6 bases lay outside the gene matches. The CDR3 is made up of 13 amino acids. Germline values: CDR1 MNHEY, CDR2 SVGAGI. CDR3: CASTGGAVNEQFF. For the CDR3, the DNA is TGTGCCAGCACGGGGGGGGCAGTTAATGAGCAGTTCTTC.

The rearrangement links TRBV7-2 to TRBJ2-3; a weak D match, TRBD1 (5 bases). The ends were cut back, 5 bases at V and 2 bases at J, with 14 bases in the middle. The CDR3 loop spans 15 amino acids. Germline V CDR1 and CDR2: SGHTA, FQGNSA. The CDR3: CASSPSRTNTDTQYF. CDR3 DNA sequence: TGTGCCAGCAGCCCGAGTAGGACAAACACAGATACGCAGTATTTT.

V is TRBV19 and J is TRBJ2-5; 11 nucleotides align to TRBD1. The CDR3 is made up of 17 amino acids. J gave up 4 bases and V 5 bases, and 12 bases lay outside the gene matches. The germline CDR1 and CDR2 sequences are LNHDA and SQIVND (reference sequence). The CDR3 DNA sequence: TGTGCCAGTAGTCCCGTAGCGCCGGGACAGGGGGGAGAGACCCAGTACTTC. Amino acids: CASSPVAPGQGGETQYF.

The chain uses TRBV11-3 and TRBJ2-1, with 14 bases aligning to TRBD2. The CDR3 spans 16 residues. Germline V gene sequence: CDR1 SGHNT, CDR2 YENEEA. V shed 4 bases, J shed 5 bases, and the junction held 4 bases outside the gene matches. As DNA, the CDR3 is TGTGCCAGCAGCTCGAGGACTAGCGGGGGGAACAATGAGCAGTTCTTC. As protein: CASSSRTSGGNNEQFF.

The chain carries TRBV6-5 and TRBJ2-5; maybe TRBD1 (6 bases). This CDR3 has 13 amino acids. Germline V gene lookup returns CDR1 MNHEY and CDR2 SVGAGI. V was shortened by 6 bases and J by 5 bases, with 13 bases between the two germline ends. CDR3 in DNA: TGTGCCAGCAGACCAGACAGGAAGGAGACCCAGTACTTC. Protein product: CASRPDRKETQYF.

The chain carries TRBV23-1 and TRBJ1-1; no firm D call. TRBV23-1 is an ORF, and what it does is uncertain. The CDR3 contains 12 residues. V lost 4 bases and J lost 10, with 13 bases in between. The CDR3 DNA reads TGCGCCAGCAGTCGCCGCCCCACGGGAGCTTTCTTT. This sequence encodes CASSRRPTGAFF.

This chain links TRBV18 with TRBJ2-2, with a possible D match to TRBD1 (6 bases). The V and J ends lost 1 base and 6 bases respectively, with 12 bases between them. Germline values: CDR1 KGHSH, CDR2 LQKENI. The CDR3 is 15 residues long. CDR3 in amino acids: CASSPRSRGAGELFF. The CDR3 nucleotides read TGTGCCAGCTCACCACGGTCCAGGGGCGCCGGGGAGCTGTTTTTT.

The chain recombines TRBV29-1 with TRBJ2-1; D is possibly TRBD2 (7 bases). This CDR3 contains 18 residues. Germline V gene data show CDR1 as SQVTM and CDR2 as ANQGSEA. V lost 0 bases and J 0 bases, leaving 18 bases between the germline ends. The CDR3: CSVEDNLGGAGSYNEQFF. DNA for the CDR3: TGCAGCGTTGAAGATAACCTTGGGGGGGCAGGCTCCTACAATGAGCAGTTCTTC.

V usage is TRBV9 and J usage is TRBJ2-2; no definite D call. The V gene lost 4 bases and the J gene lost 2 bases, with 15 bases spanning the gap. Germline-derived CDR1 and CDR2 are SGDLS and YYNGEE. The CDR3 totals 16 residues. DNA for the CDR3: TGTGCCAGCAGCTTCACCCTAGGTTCCAACACCGGGGAGCTGTTTTTT. Protein: CASSFTLGSNTGELFF.

This clone has only one observation. The chain uses TRBV5-4 and TRBJ2-3; 7 bases line up with TRBD1. Losses at the gene ends were 2 bases for V and 5 bases for J; bases not matched to a gene: 8. This CDR3 comprises 15 residues. CDR1 and CDR2 (germline): SGHNT, YYREEE (reference sequence). CDR3 region: CASSFETGWGDTQYF. CDR3 sequence (DNA): TGTGCCAGCAGCTTTGAGACAGGGTGGGGAGATACGCAGTATTTT.

The chain is built from TRBV6-6 and TRBJ1-2; D is undetermined. V was cut by 0 bases and J by 4 bases, with 9 bases left in between. CDR3 length: 14 residues. From germline, CDR1 is MNHNY and CDR2 SVGAGI (reference sequence). Written as DNA, the CDR3 is TGTGCCAGCAGTTACTCGAGTAACAGCTATGGCTACACCTTC. It is translated as CASSYSSNSYGYTF.

The chain couples TRBV4-3 to TRBJ2-3; 11 nucleotides match TRBD2. Germline V gene sequence: CDR1 LGHNA, CDR2 YSLEER. V gave up 0 bases and J gave up 4 bases; unmatched junction bases: 9. The length of the CDR3 is 18 residues. CDR3 nucleotide sequence: TGCGCCAGCAGCCAAGATGTTGTTCAGGGACTAGCGGCAGATACGCAGTATTTT. Encoded protein: CASSQDVVQGLAADTQYF.

V is TRBV6-4 and J is TRBJ2-2, with D possibly being TRBD2 (6 bases). Germline V CDR1 and CDR2: MRHNA, SNTAGT. The CDR3 runs 15 residues. Deletions cut 1 base from V and 6 bases from J, with 12 bases between. For the CDR3, the DNA is TGTGCCAGCAGTGACTACTCCCCGGGAGCCGGGGAGCTGTTTTTT. As protein: CASSDYSPGAGELFF.

The chain carries TRBV15 and TRBJ2-5; possible D gene TRBD1, 6 bases. V gave up 4 bases and J gave up 4 bases, with 7 bases separating them. The CDR3 runs 12 residues. Germline CDR1 is LNHNV and CDR2 is YYDKDF (reference sequence). In nucleotides, the CDR3 is TGTGCCACCAGCAAGGGGGTAGAGACCCAGTACTTC. Its translation: CATSKGVETQYF.

This clone was recorded a few times. The rearrangement uses TRBV6-6 and TRBJ1-5, with unresolved D. The CDR3 has 13 amino acids. Trimming removed 4 bases from V and 4 bases from J, with 8 bases in between. Germline CDR1 MNHNY, CDR2 SVGAGI (reference sequence). Here the CDR3 reads CASSWTGNQPQHF. The DNA of the CDR3 is TGTGCCAGCAGTTGGACTGGGAATCAGCCCCAGCATTTT.

The chain carries TRBV10-3 and TRBJ2-3; TRBD2 agrees at 11 bases. CDR1 is ENHRY and CDR2 is SYGVKD in the germline V gene. The CDR3 length is 13 residues. V lost 9 bases, J lost 4 bases, and 3 bases stayed unmatched. The CDR3 sequence: CAMGLADSDTQYF. As DNA, the CDR3 is TGTGCCATGGGACTAGCGGACTCAGATACGCAGTATTTT.

The gene calls are TRBV5-1 and TRBJ2-5, with 15 nucleotides matching TRBD2. The CDR3 sequence is 18 residues long. V dropped 4 bases and J dropped 2; count of bases not matched to a gene: 9. Germline CDR1 SGHRS, CDR2 YFSETQ. DNA of the CDR3: TGCGCCAGCAGCCGGACCGGACTAGCGGGGGGGATTCAAGAGACCCAGTACTTC. Translated, it gives CASSRTGLAGGIQETQYF.

The chain joins TRBV19 to TRBJ1-5; TRBD1 matches at 7 bases. V shed 7 bases, J shed 6 bases, and the junction held 15 bases outside the gene matches. The CDR3 is 16 residues long. CDR1 LNHDA and CDR2 SQIVND come from the germline V gene (reference sequence). The CDR3, as DNA: TGTGCCAGTACCCTAATAGGATCAGGGGGTAGTCAGCCCCAGCATTTT. Amino acid sequence: CASTLIGSGGSQPQHF.

The V and J genes are TRBV5-4 and TRBJ2-3, with TRBD2 matching 8 bases. V was pared by 0 bases and J by 2 bases, with 5 bases of the junction left unmatched. In germline, CDR1 is SGHNT, CDR2 YYREEE (reference sequence). The CDR3 covers 16 residues. CDR3 sequence: CASSLALLADTDTQYF. CDR3 DNA sequence: TGTGCCAGCAGCTTGGCCCTACTAGCGGACACAGATACGCAGTATTTT.

The chain recombines TRBV29-1 with TRBJ1-1, with D perhaps matching TRBD1 (6 bases). V gave up 7 bases and J gave up 6 bases, with 15 bases separating them. In germline, CDR1 is SQVTM, CDR2 ANQGSEA. The CDR3 consists of 12 residues. The CDR3, as DNA: TGCAGCGCAGCGGACAGTTGGGCTGAAGCTTTCTTT. This translates into CSAADSWAEAFF.

This clone has more than one count but fewer than ten. V is TRBV6-5 and J is TRBJ2-2; the match to TRBD2 covers 8 bases. Trimming at V came to 7 bases and at J to 5 bases, leaving 9 bases not matched to a gene. The CDR3 totals 15 residues. CDR1 MNHEY and CDR2 SVGAGI come from the germline V gene. The CDR3 protein is CASTRSGSGTGELFF. The DNA of the CDR3 is TGTGCCAGCACCCGAAGCGGGAGCGGGACCGGGGAGCTGTTTTTT.

This chain links TRBV9 with TRBJ2-1; 8 bases align to TRBD2. The junction had 7 bases not matched to a gene; V was cut back by 0 bases and J by 8 bases. The V gene's germline CDR1 is SGDLS and CDR2 YYNGEE. The CDR3 covers 15 residues. CDR3 residues: CASSVASLAGDEQFF. CDR3 sequence (DNA): TGTGCCAGCAGCGTAGCCTCTCTAGCGGGCGATGAGCAGTTCTTC. The whole variable domain, filled in from reference TRBV9 and TRBJ2-1, reads DSGVTQTPKHLITATGQRVTLRCSPRSGDLSVYWYQQSLDQGLQFLIQYYNGEERAKGNILERFSAQQFPDLHSELNLSSLELGDSALYFCASSVASLAGDEQFFGPGTRLTVL.

This clone was recorded a few times. This chain connects TRBV9 to TRBJ1-5; weak D call: TRBD1 (5 bases). The CDR3 has 13 residues. Per germline, CDR1 SGDLS and CDR2 YYNGEE. Trimming shortened V by 0 bases and J by 7 bases, and 8 bases separated the two germline ends. This CDR3 reads CASSVGGVQPQHF. DNA of the CDR3: TGTGCCAGCAGCGTAGGGGGGGTGCAGCCCCAGCATTTT.

The chain uses TRBV30 and TRBJ1-5; the match to TRBD1 covers 7 bases. V lost 8 bases to trimming and J lost 4 bases; unmatched junction nucleotides: 8. CDR3 length: 13 amino acids. The germline V gene has CDR1 GTSNPN and CDR2 SVGIG (reference sequence). The CDR3: CAGSATGNQPQHF. CDR3 DNA: TGTGCCGGATCCGCGACAGGGAATCAGCCCCAGCATTTT.

This clone was counted once. The chain links TRBV30 to TRBJ2-7, with a possible D match to TRBD2 (6 bases). Per the germline V gene, CDR1 is GTSNPN and CDR2 is SVGIG (reference sequence). V lost 4 bases to trimming and J lost 6 bases, with 16 bases between them. This CDR3 region has 13 residues. The CDR3: CAWTAVGRGEQYF. The CDR3, as DNA: TGTGCCTGGACCGCCGTCGGGCGGGGCGAGCAGTACTTC.

The chain couples TRBV10-1 to TRBJ1-3; no definite D call. V gave up 6 bases and J gave up 7 bases, with 13 bases separating them. The V gene's germline CDR1 is WNHNN and CDR2 SYGVQD (reference sequence). The CDR3 is 13 residues long. CDR3 nucleotide sequence: TGCGCCAGCAGCCCGGACGGAGGGAACACCATATATTTT. Encoded protein: CASSPDGGNTIYF.

V and J are TRBV6-5 and TRBJ2-7; 7 bases map to TRBD1. V trimming: 2 bases; J trimming: 5 bases; junction bases outside the gene matches: 6. Germline lookup yields CDR1 MNHEY and CDR2 SVGAGI. The CDR3 is 14 amino acids. The CDR3 reads CASSYLQGPNEQYF. In DNA, the CDR3 is TGTGCCAGCAGTTACCTACAGGGGCCCAACGAGCAGTACTTC.

The chain links TRBV6-4 to TRBJ2-5, with D unresolved. The CDR3 is 15 residues long. The V gene lost 3 bases and the J gene lost 7 bases, with 18 bases spanning the gap. In germline, CDR1 is MRHNA, CDR2 SNTAGT. This CDR3 is CASSERMLSSGTQYF. CDR3 bases: TGTGCCAGCAGTGAAAGGATGTTGTCGTCGGGGACCCAGTACTTC.

This clone has more than one count but fewer than ten. The rearrangement uses TRBV10-3 and TRBJ1-1; TRBD1 is a possible D gene (5 bases). The length of the CDR3 is 15 residues. CDR1 is ENHRY and CDR2 is SYGVKD in the germline V gene. Trimming stripped 0 bases from V and 3 bases from J, with 11 bases between. The chain's CDR3 is CAISESGTGDTEAFF. The DNA for the CDR3 is TGTGCCATCAGTGAGTCAGGGACTGGGGACACTGAAGCTTTCTTT.

This chain joins TRBV13 and TRBJ2-7, with a tentative D call TRBD1 (6 bases). Trimming cost V 1 base and J 4 bases, with 11 bases left between them. There are 14 residues in the CDR3. CDR1 and CDR2 (germline): PRHDT, FYEKMQ (reference sequence). In DNA form, the CDR3 reads TGTGCCAGCAGCTTAGCAGGGGTGGCATACGAGCAGTACTTC. Its protein is CASSLAGVAYEQYF.